These 21 T cell receptor beta chains came from one sample sequenced in a study of control samples from healthy donors and cancer patients. The assay was immunoSEQ multiplex PCR, and TCRdb's table has in-frame clones only and misses some. The table includes about 270,000 clones, roughly 82% detected once. Sequenced material: PBMCs. The receptor source for this set is a woman in her sixties with lung cancer.

The CDR3 loop is CASSVGMRRGGTDTQYF. The CDR3 DNA reads as TGTGCCAGCAGCGTAGGGATGAGGCGGGGGGGCACAGATACGCAGTATTTT. V usage is TRBV9 and J usage is TRBJ2-3, with 8 bases identical to TRBD2. The CDR3 sequence is 17 residues long. The germline gives CDR1 SGDLS, CDR2 YYNGEE. Trimming at V came to 0 bases and at J to 1 base, leaving 7 bases not matched to a gene. The full variable domain, its missing parts supplied by reference TRBV9 and TRBJ2-3, is DSGVTQTPKHLITATGQRVTLRCSPRSGDLSVYWYQQSLDQGLQFLIQYYNGEERAKGNILERFSAQQFPDLHSELNLSSLELGDSALYFCASSVGMRRGGTDTQYFGPGTRLTVL.

The V call is TRBV7-9, the J call TRBJ1-2; no reliable D call. Germline-derived CDR1 and CDR2 are SEHNR and FQNEAQ (reference sequence). The V gene lost 1 base and the J gene lost 4 bases, with 7 bases spanning the gap. The CDR3 has 13 amino acids. The CDR3 protein is CASSLELLYGYTF. DNA for the CDR3: TGTGCCAGCAGCTTAGAGCTACTCTATGGCTACACCTTC. The full variable domain, with the rest looked up from reference TRBV7-9 and TRBJ1-2, is DTGVSQNPRHKITKRGQNVTFRCDPISEHNRLYWYRQTLGQGPEFLTYFQNEAQLEKSRLLSDRFSAERPKGSFSTLEIQRTEQGDSAMYLCASSLELLYGYTFGSGTRLTVV.

The chain uses TRBV12-5 and TRBJ1-1; the D gene is possibly TRBD1 (6 bases). Germline V gene lookup returns CDR1 LGHNT and CDR2 FRNRAP. V was trimmed by 0 bases and J by 7 bases, leaving 15 bases between them. The CDR3 covers 15 residues. CDR3 nucleotide sequence: TGTGCTAGTGGTTTGGTACCGGGGGGCGGGAATGAAGCTTTCTTT. This sequence encodes CASGLVPGGGNEAFF.

The chain employs TRBV5-1 and TRBJ2-1; D possibly corresponds to TRBD2 (5 bases). With 1 base removed from V and 0 bases from J, the gap between germline ends came to 8 bases. Looked up from germline, CDR1 is SGHRS and CDR2 is YFSETQ. The CDR3 loop spans 15 amino acids. CDR3 nucleotides: TGCGCCAGCAGCTTGTTGGCGGGCTCCTACAATGAGCAGTTCTTC. This sequence encodes CASSLLAGSYNEQFF.

V usage is TRBV6-1 and J usage is TRBJ1-5; D is perhaps TRBD1 (5 bases). The CDR3 consists of 15 residues. The germline CDR1 and CDR2 sequences are MNHNS and SASEGT. V lost 0 bases to trimming and J lost 6 bases, with 12 bases between them. Written as DNA, the CDR3 is TGTGCCAGCAGTGAAGCAGGGATGGGGGGTCAGCCCCAGCATTTT. This codes for CASSEAGMGGQPQHF.

This chain uses TRBV7-3 with TRBJ2-3; 11 bases match TRBD2. J was trimmed by 3 bases and V by 5 bases; bases with no gene match: 4. The length of the CDR3 is 15 residues. Germline assignment: CDR1 SGHTA and CDR2 FQGTGA. The CDR3 nucleotides read TGTGCCAGCAGCGGTAGCGGGGGGGCGACAGATACGCAGTATTTT. The encoded protein is CASSGSGGATDTQYF.

The chain has TRBV2 and TRBJ2-7; 8 bases map to TRBD1. The germline gives CDR1 SNHLY, CDR2 FYNNEI. Losses at the gene ends were 6 bases for V and 7 bases for J; bases not matched to a gene: 2. CDR3 length equals 11 residues. CDR3 sequence (DNA): TGTGCCAGCAGCCGGGACAGGGAGCAGTACTTC. This encodes CASSRDREQYF.

This CDR3 is CASSRQAYNEQFF. In DNA, the CDR3 is TGTGCCAGCTCAAGACAGGCCTACAATGAGCAGTTCTTC. The rearrangement uses TRBV18 and TRBJ2-1, with a tentative D call TRBD1 (6 bases). V lost 5 bases to trimming and J lost 2 bases, with 7 bases between them. The CDR3 runs to 13 residues. Germline CDR1 and CDR2: KGHSH and LQKENI. The whole variable domain, filled in from reference TRBV18 and TRBJ2-1, reads NAGVMQNPRHLVRRRGQEARLRCSPMKGHSHVYWYRQLPEEGLKFMVYLQKENIIDESGMPKERFSAEFPKEGPSILRIQQVVRGDSAAYFCASSRQAYNEQFFGPGTRLTVL.

This rearrangement joins TRBV3-1 (or the pseudogene TRBV3-2) to TRBJ2-2; 8 nucleotides agree with TRBD2. V gave up 3 bases and J gave up 6 bases; unmatched junction bases: 12. CDR1 is LGHDT and CDR2 is YNNKEL in the germline V gene (reference sequence). The CDR3 has 17 residues. CDR3 loop: CASSQGPGTRRPGELFF. CDR3 DNA: TGTGCCAGCAGCCAGGGACCTGGGACTAGGCGCCCCGGGGAGCTGTTTTTT.

In DNA form, the CDR3 reads TGCGCCAGCAGCTTGGGAGTCTACGAGCAGTACTTC. This encodes CASSLGVYEQYF. The V call is TRBV5-1, the J call TRBJ2-7; D is undetermined. From germline, CDR1 is SGHRS and CDR2 YFSETQ. V lost 0 bases and J lost 3, with 4 bases in between. The CDR3 contains 12 residues.

This clone was found once. The chain joins TRBV12-3 or TRBV12-4 to TRBJ1-1, with D unclear. Trimming stripped 4 bases from V and 6 bases from J, with 12 bases between. This CDR3 is 13 amino acids long. CDR3 in DNA: TGTGCCAGCAGTTGGGCCAATATCGCTGAAGCTTTCTTT. This sequence encodes CASSWANIAEAFF.

The rearrangement uses TRBV11-3 and TRBJ2-1; maybe TRBD2 (5 bases). V dropped 0 bases and J dropped 10 bases, with 13 bases sitting between them. CDR1 is SGHNT, CDR2 YENEEA, per germline. This CDR3 contains 14 residues. The CDR3 DNA sequence: TGTGCCAGCAGCTTAGACGACGGAGGAGAGGAGCAGTTCTTC. This codes for CASSLDDGGEEQFF.

This clone was seen only a few times. This chain connects TRBV10-3 to TRBJ2-1; 10 bases align to TRBD2. The CDR3 consists of 15 residues. Germline V gene data show CDR1 as ENHRY and CDR2 as SYGVKD. The ends lost 6 bases at V and 7 bases at J; junction bases unmatched: 9. CDR3 sequence (DNA): TGTGCCATCAGAAAAGCGGGAGGGAAGGCGAATGAGCAGTTCTTC. It is translated as CAIRKAGGKANEQFF.

V gene TRBV5-1 combines with J gene TRBJ2-7; 14 bases align to TRBD2. Trimming at V came to 7 bases and at J to 2 bases, leaving 2 bases not matched to a gene. The CDR3 extends over 14 amino acids. CDR1 and CDR2 (germline): SGHRS, YFSETQ. CDR3 sequence (DNA): TGCGCCAGCCGGGGACTAGCGGGAGCCTACGAGCAGTACTTC. Its translation: CASRGLAGAYEQYF.

As to this clone: Different DNA sequences within this sample yield the same CDR3. This chain connects TRBV2 to TRBJ2-3; the D gene is possibly TRBD2 (5 bases). Looked up from germline, CDR1 is SNHLY and CDR2 is FYNNEI. V was pared by 7 bases and J by 4 bases, with 12 bases between. The CDR3 loop spans 13 amino acids. The CDR3, as DNA: TGTGCCAGCAACCGGGGTGGCGCAGATACGCAGTATTTT. Its protein is CASNRGGADTQYF.

The chain combines TRBV25-1 with TRBJ2-7; TRBD1 is a possible D gene (5 bases). This CDR3 contains 15 residues. V was trimmed by 2 bases and J by 0 bases, leaving 11 bases between them. Germline V CDR1 and CDR2: MGHDK, SYGVNS. CDR3 protein: CASSENGALSYEQYF. In DNA form, the CDR3 reads TGTGCCAGCAGTGAAAATGGGGCCCTCTCCTACGAGCAGTACTTC.

This clone has just a few counts. CDR3 nucleotide sequence: TGTGCCAGCAGCCGGGCTGGGAACAATGAGCAGTTCTTC. It specifies CASSRAGNNEQFF. This chain joins TRBV11-3 and TRBJ2-1; D not resolved. Germline V CDR1 and CDR2: SGHNT, YENEEA. This CDR3 region has 13 residues. Between the trimmed V and J ends, which lost 5 bases and 5 bases, there was a span of 10 bases.

The V gene is TRBV2, the J gene TRBJ1-5; TRBD1 might be the D (5 bases). From germline, CDR1 is SNHLY and CDR2 FYNNEI. The length of the CDR3 is 13 residues. Trimming took off 7 bases at V and 3 bases at J, with 10 bases between the two ends. The CDR3 sequence is CASKEGYNQPQHF. CDR3 bases: TGTGCCAGCAAGGAGGGGTACAATCAGCCCCAGCATTTT.

This clone was recorded only once. The J gene is TRBJ1-6, the V gene TRBV5-6; D possibly corresponds to TRBD1 (5 bases). CDR1 SGHDT and CDR2 YYEEEE come from the germline V gene. Trimming pared 4 bases from V and 8 bases from J, leaving 13 bases between. The CDR3 is 14 residues long. The CDR3 nucleotides are TGTGCCAGCAGCCCCAGGGCTAGAGATTCACCCCTCCACTTT. Amino acids: CASSPRARDSPLHF.

The rearrangement uses TRBV5-1 and TRBJ1-5, with 7 bases aligning to TRBD1. After removal of 3 bases from V and 3 bases from J, the junction contained 3 bases not matched to a gene. The CDR3 spans 14 residues. In germline, CDR1 is SGHRS, CDR2 YFSETQ. Here the CDR3 reads CASSSGTDNQPQHF. The DNA for the CDR3 is TGCGCCAGCAGCTCCGGGACAGACAATCAGCCCCAGCATTTT.

The chain's CDR3 is CASSALTAQETQYF. In DNA, the CDR3 is TGTGCCAGCAGCGCTCTAACAGCACAAGAGACCCAGTACTTC. The rearrangement links TRBV2 to TRBJ2-5; no clear D gene. The CDR3 is made up of 14 amino acids. V was shortened by 6 bases and J by 2 bases, with 13 bases between the two germline ends. The germline V gene has CDR1 SNHLY and CDR2 FYNNEI.